This TCR beta chain was sequenced for a study of radiation and T cells in renal cell carcinoma. This sample's treatment: 15 Gy SBRT to primary tumor, nephrectomy 4 weeks later. Nephrectomy followed 15 Gy stereotactic body radiation by 4 weeks. TCRdb's copy holds only in-frame clones and misses some; the assay was immunoSEQ multiplex PCR. The repertoire consists of more than 8,000 clones, with around 50% occurring once and the leading ten covering about 19%. With respect to this clone: Its specificity is unknown.

Notes on the study in general: Top tumor clonotypes rose in blood 2 weeks post-radiation, then contracted.

The V gene lost 6 bases and the J gene lost 4 bases, with 10 bases spanning the gap. The germline CDR1 and CDR2 sequences are MNHEY and SMNVEV (reference sequence). The CDR3 covers 14 residues. The sample here was tumor tissue, taken from a patient whose treatment included radiotherapy and nephrectomy. The origin of this receptor is a man aged 55 to 69 with renal cell carcinoma. V and J are TRBV27 and TRBJ2-6, with D unresolved. CDR3 sequence: CASRDRSGANVLTF. The CDR3 DNA is TGTGCCAGCAGAGATAGATCGGGGGCCAACGTCCTGACTTTC. The whole variable domain, remainder taken from reference TRBV27 and TRBJ2-6, is EAQVTQNPRYLITVTGKKLTVTCSQNMNHEYMSWYRQDPGLGLRQIYYSMNVEVTDKGDVPEGYKVSRKEKRNFPLILESPSPNQTSLYFCASRDRSGANVLTFGAGSRLTVL.